This TCR beta chain appears in the sequencing data of a study of radiation and T cells in renal cell carcinoma. In regard to this clone: As yet, its antigen is unknown.

Germline V CDR1 and CDR2: MDHEN, SYDVKM. The CDR3 runs to 15 residues. V lost 3 bases, J lost 7 bases, and 4 bases stayed unmatched. Overall study findings and caveats: Dominant CDR3 motifs occupied more repertoire in irradiated than control tumors.

Clones were sequenced by immunoSEQ multiplex PCR, and TCRdb holds only the in-frame ones, with some missing. Here the sample spans around 22,000 clones, 58% being singletons. Specified treatment: treatment-naive control, cytoreductive nephrectomy. This renal cell carcinoma was of the clear cell type. Control tumors came from several females and under 14 males, aged roughly 40 to 90. The input for sequencing was tumor tissue, taken from a patient whose treatment was nephrectomy without radiotherapy. V is TRBV28 and J is TRBJ1-5; 12 bases map to TRBD1. The receptor comes from a man aged 35-49 years with renal cell carcinoma. The CDR3: CASSFSGTGGQPQHF. CDR3 nucleotides: TGTGCCAGCAGTTTCTCCGGGACAGGGGGCCAGCCCCAGCATTTT.